The present T cell receptor beta chain was sequenced within a study of blood T cell repertoires in COVID-19. At the level of the study: The origin of the acute and convalescent COVID-19 samples was the United States, Italy and Spain. T cells, B-cell-depleted T cells, or PBMCs supplied cDNA or gDNA.

Original data processing: Using reference gene primer amplification, nucleated cell counts were estimated. The data were produced by immunoSEQ multiplex PCR, yet TCRdb's version contains in-frame clones alone and is incomplete. That table supplies the V and J calls and clone size; D and trimming were determined from the DNA. The data show 150,000 or so clones, around 89% seen once. This clone appeared a few times. The Seattle patients, enrolled during active infection, were followed longitudinally. The V end was cut by 0 bases, the J end by 1 base, with 6 bases between. This CDR3 comprises 14 residues. Germline assignment: CDR1 MGHRA and CDR2 YSYEKL.

The chain links TRBV4-1 to TRBJ1-1; D is ambiguous. This clonotype was sampled from a man aged 18 to 35 with COVID-19, enrolled during active disease. The sample was peripheral blood. CDR3 sequence (DNA): TGCGCCAGCAGCCAAGAGACAAGGAACACTGAAGCTTTCTTT. It yields the protein CASSQETRNTEAFF.